This T cell receptor (beta chain) appears in the sequencing data of a study of T cell clonality in common variable immunodeficiency. This clone was detected a few times. The antigen is undetermined. The read ends 3 residues shy of where the CDR3 ends; the end is completed using the germline J gene. This CDR3 comprises 16 residues. Germline assignment: CDR1 KGHSH and CDR2 LQKENI. V dropped 3 bases and J dropped 3; count of bases not matched to a gene: 8. The study, taken as a whole, reports: In common variable immunodeficiency, TCR beta chains reportedly carried fewer deletions and N-nucleotide insertions. Fewer TCRbeta clones were shared among CVID subjects than controls.

Repertoires were generated with immunoSEQ multiplex PCR, while TCRdb's copy carries only in-frame clones and drops some. The sample contains about 26,000 clones, none of them singletons. Diagnosis required reduced IgG, IgA and/or IgM with specific antibody deficiency. This sequence was found in a human donor with common variable immunodeficiency. V is TRBV18 and J is TRBJ2-7, with TRBD1 identical over 10 bases. Sequencing input: peripheral blood mononuclear cells. The DNA read from the CDR3 is TGTGCCAGCTCACCCCTTCCCGGGACAGGGGACTACGAG. Protein: CASSPLPGTGDYE. The CDR3 in its entirety is CASSPLPGTGDYEQYF.